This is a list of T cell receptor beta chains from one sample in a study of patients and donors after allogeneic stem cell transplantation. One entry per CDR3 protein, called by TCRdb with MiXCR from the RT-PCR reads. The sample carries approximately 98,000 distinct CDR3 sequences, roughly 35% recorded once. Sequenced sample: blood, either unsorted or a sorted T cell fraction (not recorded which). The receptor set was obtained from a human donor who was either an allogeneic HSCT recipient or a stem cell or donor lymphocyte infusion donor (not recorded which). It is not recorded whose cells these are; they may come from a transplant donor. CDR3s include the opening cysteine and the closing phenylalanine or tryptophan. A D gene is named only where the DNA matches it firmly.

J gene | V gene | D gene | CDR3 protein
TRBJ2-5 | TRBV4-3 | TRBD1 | CASSLSSPGQGVLETQYF
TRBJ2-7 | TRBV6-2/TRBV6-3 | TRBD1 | CASRGQGVYEQYF
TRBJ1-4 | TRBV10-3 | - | CAISGTATNEKLFF
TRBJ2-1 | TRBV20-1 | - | CSVLGDHSYNEQFF
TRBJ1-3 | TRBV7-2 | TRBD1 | CASSFSGQARNTIYF
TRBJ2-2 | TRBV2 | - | CASKGSAGNTGELFF
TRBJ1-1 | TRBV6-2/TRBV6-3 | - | CASSYSRQAYTEAFF
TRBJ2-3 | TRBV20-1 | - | CSARVGWGTDTQYF
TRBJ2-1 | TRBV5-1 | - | CASSLTDNEQFF
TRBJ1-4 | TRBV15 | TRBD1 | CATSRAGTGVEKLFF
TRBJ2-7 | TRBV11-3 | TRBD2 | CASSLRTSGRYYEQYF
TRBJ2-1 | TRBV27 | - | CASSFGRKGLSPPGNEQFF
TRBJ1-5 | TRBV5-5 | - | CASSLFQGSNYQPQHF
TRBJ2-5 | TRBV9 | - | CASSPSRRPQEAQYF
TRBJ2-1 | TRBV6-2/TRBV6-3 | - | CASSAPGFSYNEQFF
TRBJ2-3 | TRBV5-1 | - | CASSLARASVADTQYF
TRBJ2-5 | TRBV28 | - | CASSSPKGFETQYF
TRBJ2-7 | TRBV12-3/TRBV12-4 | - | CASSFRVPTYEQYF
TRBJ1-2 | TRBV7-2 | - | CASSPLTRERYGYTF
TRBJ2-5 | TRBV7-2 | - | CASSLVWGQETQYF
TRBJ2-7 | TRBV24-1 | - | CATSDSTDYEQYF
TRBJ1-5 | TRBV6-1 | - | CASSEASLLWSQPQHF
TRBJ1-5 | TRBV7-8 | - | CASSSGSLNQPQHF
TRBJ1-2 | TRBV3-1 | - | CASSYPTGSIPNYGYTF
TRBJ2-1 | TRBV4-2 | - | CASSPAGHNEQFF
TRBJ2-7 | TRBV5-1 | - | CASSQLPTPPYEQYF
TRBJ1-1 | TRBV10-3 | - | CAIGRDLPNTEAFF
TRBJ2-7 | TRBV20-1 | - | CSATSVGGYEQYF
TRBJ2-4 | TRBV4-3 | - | CASSQGPALGRLAKNIQYF
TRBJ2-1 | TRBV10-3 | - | CAIKAQGRGNEQFF
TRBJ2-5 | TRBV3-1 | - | CASSHRSPQGGTQYF
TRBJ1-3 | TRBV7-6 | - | CASSSRQESSGNTIYF
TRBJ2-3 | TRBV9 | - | CASSHHPSTGRRTDTQYF
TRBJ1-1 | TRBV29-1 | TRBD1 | CSVPDRGITEAFF
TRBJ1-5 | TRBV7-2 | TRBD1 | CASSRDRGGNQPQHF
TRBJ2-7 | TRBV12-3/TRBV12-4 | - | CASRIGGGGEQYF
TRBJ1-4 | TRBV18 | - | CASSLGGGEKLFF
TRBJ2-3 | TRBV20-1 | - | CSAGSPDTQYF
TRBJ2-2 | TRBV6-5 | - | CASFSWSGTGELFF
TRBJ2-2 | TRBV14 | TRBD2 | CASSSGRAKNTGELFF
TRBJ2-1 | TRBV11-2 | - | CASSLDRRVGPNEQFF
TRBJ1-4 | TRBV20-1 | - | CSAPGRENEKLFF
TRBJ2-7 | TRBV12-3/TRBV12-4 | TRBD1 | CASSAGTATYEQYF
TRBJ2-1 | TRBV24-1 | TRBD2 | CATRDLASSGRGLDEQFF
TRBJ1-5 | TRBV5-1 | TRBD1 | CASSYGTGSNQPQHF
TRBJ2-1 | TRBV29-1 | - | CSVGVAYNEQFF
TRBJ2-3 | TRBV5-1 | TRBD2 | CASSQRLAGGRVDTQYF
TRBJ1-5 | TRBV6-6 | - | CASMLRENNQPQHF
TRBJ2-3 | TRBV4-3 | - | CASSRQGNSRTDTQYF
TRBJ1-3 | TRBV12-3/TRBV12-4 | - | CASWTGLRRNTIYF
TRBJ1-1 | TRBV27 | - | CASSYTVNTEAFF
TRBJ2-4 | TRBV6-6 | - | CASSYRDSKNIQYF
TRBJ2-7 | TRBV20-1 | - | CSVHLGDRQYF
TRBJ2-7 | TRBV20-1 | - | CSARDLRGGGAEQYF
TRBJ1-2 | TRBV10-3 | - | CATAGSANYGYTF